This T cell receptor delta chain originates from a study of Vδ1+ human thymocytes. Whole-study findings and limits: Thymic TRG and TRD repertoires appeared highly polyclonal, with Gaussian CDR3 length distributions. The authors advised highly purified populations and single-cell validation. Despite high sort purity, roughly 21% of thymic T cell receptor delta sequences were Vdelta2.

Trimming took 6 bases from V and 4 from J, leaving 39 bases between them. This CDR3 spans 22 amino acids. In germline, CDR1 is TSWWSYY, CDR2 QGS. The sorted cells were CD3+ Vdelta1+ Vdelta2- thymocytes from alphabeta-depleted thymus. Purity of the sorted Vdelta1+ thymocytes ranged from roughly 97% to 99.6%. This clone came up a few times. The antigen is not known. Sequences come from RNA converted to cDNA by reverse transcription. Pooled V-gene forward primers with one constant-region reverse primer generated the CDR3 amplicons by multiplex PCR. TCRdb fed the multiplex PCR reads to CATT. Of about 58,000 delta-chain clones listed, over 13% are singletons.

This clonotype originated in a girl under two years old who had congenital heart surgery. Sequences were obtained from Vdelta1+ gamma-delta thymocytes from the thymus. The sample's subset: FACS-sorted CD3+ TCRalphabeta- TCRVdelta1+ TCRVdelta2- thymocytes. This chain links TRDV1 with TRDJ1, with D perhaps given as TRDD2 or TRDD3 (8 bases each). The CDR3 DNA follows: TGTGCTCTTGGACACCCACGAAAATTATCTTCCTACGTGGGGATACAATACGATAAACTCATCTTT. It is translated as CALGHPRKLSSYVGIQYDKLIF.